This TCR beta chain was obtained from a study of T cell responses to AZD1222 COVID-19 vaccine. Findings of the study overall: Seropositive at baseline were only a handful of AZD1222 recipients. Two doses of AZD1222 preceded a rise in Spike-specific TCR breadth and depth.

Comment on this clone: What it binds is unknown.

The CDR3 spans 15 residues. Per germline, CDR1 KGHSH and CDR2 LQKENI. The V segment lost 4 bases and the J segment 4 bases; nucleotides outside the gene matches: 7. Generated by immunoSEQ multiplex PCR, the TCRdb table keeps only in-frame clones and is missing some. The table includes nearly 110,000 clones, almost 90% detected once. The V and J genes are TRBV18 and TRBJ2-5, with 9 bases fitting TRBD1. Sequenced here: peripheral blood, sampled on day 0 of AZD1222 vaccination. The source is an adult in good health. CDR3 nucleotides: TGTGCCAGCTCACTCGTGGGACAGGGAGGAGAGACCCAGTACTTC. Amino acid sequence: CASSLVGQGGETQYF.